This passage covers 23 T cell receptor beta chains from one sample sequenced in a study of T cells in Graves' hyperthyroidism and ophthalmopathy. Using RNA transcripts as the source, TCR beta CDR3 regions were amplified. Researchers ran a first-round RT-PCR on the TCR CDR3 using the HTBI primer set. MiXCR, run by TCRdb on the multiplex PCR reads, gives a single entry per CDR3 protein. The profile shows 300,000 to 500,000 distinct CDR3 sequences, 11% to 15% of them singletons. Material for sequencing was blood. The receptors stem from a man aged 50-59 years with Graves' ophthalmopathy.

V gene TRBV5-1 combines with J gene TRBJ2-7, with TRBD2 matching over 9 bases. The germline CDR1 and CDR2 sequences are SGHRS and YFSETQ. Trimming at V came to 0 bases and at J to 6 bases, leaving 4 bases not matched to a gene. The CDR3 spans 14 residues. The CDR3 sequence is CASSLGGLAPEQYF. In DNA, the CDR3 is TGCGCCAGCAGCTTGGGAGGACTAGCGCCCGAGCAGTACTTC. Drawing the rest from reference TRBV5-1 and TRBJ2-7, the complete variable domain is KAGVTQTPRYLIKTRGQQVTLSCSPISGHRSVSWYQQTPGQGLQFLFEYFSETQRNKGNFPGRFSGRQFSNSRSEMNVSTLELGDSALYLCASSLGGLAPEQYFGPGTRLTVT.

This clonotype has a count of ten or more. The chain links TRBV28 to TRBJ2-1; D may be TRBD2 (6 bases). Germline loops: CDR1 MDHEN, CDR2 SYDVKM. V gave up 5 bases and J gave up 7 bases, with 12 bases separating them. The CDR3 covers 13 residues. This chain's CDR3 is CASSRDAGNEQFF. In nucleotides, the CDR3 is TGTGCCAGCAGTCGGGACGCGGGAAATGAGCAGTTCTTC.

This clonotype showed up many times. The V gene is TRBV11-1, the J gene TRBJ2-3; D is uncertain. Germline V gene sequence: CDR1 SGHAT, CDR2 FQDESV (reference sequence). The CDR3 has 14 amino acids. V lost 4 bases to trimming and J lost 4 bases, with 12 bases between them. The CDR3 protein is CASSYPVVPDTQYF. CDR3 DNA sequence: TGTGCCAGCAGCTACCCGGTGGTCCCAGATACGCAGTATTTT.

About this clonotype: A single base separates this from a much larger clone, so it may be a read error. The V gene is TRBV25-1, the J gene TRBJ1-1; unclear D gene. The length of the CDR3 is 14 residues. CDR1 is MGHDK, CDR2 SYGVNS, per germline. Here the CDR3 reads CDSTPPLSGTEAFF. CDR3 coding DNA: TGTGACAGCACCCCGCCCCTATCGGGCACTGAAGCTTTCTTT.

This clonotype was counted ten times or more. The chain joins TRBV5-1 to TRBJ2-1; TRBD1 matches 10 bases. The germline CDR1 and CDR2 sequences are SGHRS and YFSETQ. The length of the CDR3 is 17 residues. Losses at the gene ends were 0 bases for V and 2 bases for J; bases not matched to a gene: 5. This CDR3 reads CASSLGQGATPYNEQFF. CDR3 in DNA: TGCGCCAGCAGCTTGGGACAGGGGGCGACTCCCTACAATGAGCAGTTCTTC.

The table lists this clonotype with a count of one. One base away lies a much larger clone, so this may be a sequencing read error. The J gene is TRBJ2-2, the V gene TRBV19; 10 nucleotides line up with TRBD1. This CDR3 is 15 amino acids long. CDR1 is LNHDA, CDR2 SQIVND, per germline (reference sequence). CDR3 sequence: CASSMTGGRIGELSF. DNA of the CDR3: TGTGCCAGTAGTATGACAGGGGGCAGGATCGGGGAGCTGTCTTTT.

This clonotype was recorded at least ten times. The chain uses TRBV11-3 and TRBJ2-7; unclear D gene. Between the trimmed V and J ends, which lost 5 bases and 3 bases, there was a span of 17 bases. Germline values: CDR1 SGHNT, CDR2 YENEEA. The CDR3 is made up of 15 amino acids. The CDR3 DNA follows: TGTGCCAGCAGCCGGACCCTTTCAGGCTTCTACGAGCAGTACTTC. Residues: CASSRTLSGFYEQYF.

This clonotype was observed many times. CDR3 sequence reads: CASSRTARDTQYF. Written as DNA, the CDR3 is TGTGCCAGCAGTCGGACCGCTCGGGATACGCAGTATTTT. The rearrangement uses TRBV6-1 and TRBJ2-3, with D uncertain. Germline loops: CDR1 MNHNS, CDR2 SASEGT. V lost 5 bases to trimming and J lost 6 bases, with 12 bases between them. This CDR3 has 13 amino acids.

This clonotype was seen many times. The chain employs TRBV7-8 and TRBJ2-3; 9 nucleotides line up with TRBD2. Germline assignment: CDR1 SGHVS and CDR2 FQNEAQ. V shed 0 bases, J shed 3 bases, and the junction held 10 bases outside the gene matches. The CDR3 runs 18 residues. CDR3 sequence (DNA): TGTGCCAGCAGCTTAGCCCGTTTCGGGACTAGCCTAACAGATACGCAGTATTTT. Its translation is CASSLARFGTSLTDTQYF.

This clonotype was seen many times. The chain is built from TRBV20-1 and TRBJ2-7, with D maybe TRBD1 (6 bases). The CDR3 loop spans 15 amino acids. The V and J ends lost 0 bases and 0 bases respectively, with 12 bases between them. Germline V gene data show CDR1 as DFQATT and CDR2 as SNEGSKA (reference sequence). In DNA, the CDR3 is TGCAGTGCTAGAGATAGTCGACAGGACTCCTACGAGCAGTACTTC. Protein sequence: CSARDSRQDSYEQYF.

Concerning this clonotype: A much bigger clone sits one base away, suggesting this may be a read error. The gene calls are TRBV27 and TRBJ2-1, with 7 positions matching TRBD1. The end of the DNA fits TRBJ2-7 better, so the J call may be wrong. The CDR3 consists of 17 residues. In germline, CDR1 is MNHEY, CDR2 SMNVEV (reference sequence). In nucleotides, the CDR3 is TGTGCCAGCAGTTTTAGTGGGTACAGGGGTGCCTACAATGAGCAGTACTTC. Its protein is CASSFSGYRGAYNEQYF.

This clonotype was recorded at least ten times. CDR3 nucleotide sequence: TGTGCCAGCAGCTTAGGGGCGGTCGGTCACGAGCAGTACTTC. This codes for CASSLGAVGHEQYF. The V and J genes are TRBV11-3 and TRBJ2-7; D call uncertain. The germline CDR1 and CDR2 sequences are SGHNT and YENEEA. Deletions cut 1 base from V and 5 bases from J, with 12 bases between. The CDR3 covers 14 residues.

The chain has TRBV2 and TRBJ2-3; tentatively, D is TRBD1 or TRBD2 (5 bases each). The germline V gene encodes CDR1 SNHLY and CDR2 FYNNEI. The CDR3 has 14 residues. V lost 1 base to trimming and J lost 4 bases, with 9 bases between them. The CDR3 DNA reads TGTGCCAGCAGTGAAGGGGGGATGGCAGATACGCAGTATTTT. Its protein product is CASSEGGMADTQYF.

V and J are TRBV19 and TRBJ2-1, with D possibly matching TRBD2 (5 bases). The CDR3 covers 13 residues. Trimming shortened V by 0 bases and J by 15 bases, and 15 bases separated the two germline ends. Germline V gene lookup returns CDR1 LNHDA and CDR2 SQIVND (reference sequence). The CDR3 protein is CASSIESLAGWFF. The CDR3 region has the DNA TGTGCCAGTAGTATAGAATCCCTAGCCGGCTGGTTCTTC.

Ten or more counts support this clonotype. V is TRBV30 and J is TRBJ2-1; D unclear. Germline V gives CDR1 GTSNPN, CDR2 SVGIG (reference sequence). The CDR3 totals 15 residues. V lost 0 bases to trimming and J lost 3 bases, with 12 bases between them. CDR3 sequence: CAWSVSNTIYNEQFF. CDR3 sequence (DNA): TGTGCCTGGAGTGTAAGTAATACTATCTACAATGAGCAGTTCTTC.

Ten or more counts support this clonotype. This chain links TRBV5-1 with TRBJ2-1, with 9 bases lining up with TRBD2. This CDR3 has 15 residues. V was clipped by 0 bases and J by 6 bases; unmatched bases: 4. Germline-derived CDR1 and CDR2 are SGHRS and YFSETQ. For the CDR3, the DNA is TGCGCCAGCAGCTTGGAGACTAGCGGTATCAATGAGCAGTTCTTC. It translates to CASSLETSGINEQFF.

This clonotype was seen ten or more times. V usage is TRBV27 and J usage is TRBJ2-1, with 10 nucleotides matching TRBD2. The V gene's germline CDR1 is MNHEY and CDR2 SMNVEV (reference sequence). The CDR3 contains 16 residues. J gave up 5 bases and V 7 bases, and 11 bases lay outside the gene matches. The CDR3 nucleotides read TGTGCCAGCATCGCTCTGACTAGCGGGCTGGACAATGAGCAGTTCTTC. Amino acid sequence: CASIALTSGLDNEQFF.

This clonotype has a handful of counts. In nucleotides, the CDR3 is TGCAGCGTTGTCAGTCTGGATGAAAAACTGTTTTTT. This codes for CSVVSLDEKLFF. The rearrangement links TRBV29-1 to TRBJ1-4, with D unresolved. The germline V and J ends were trimmed by 4 bases and 6 bases, with 9 bases remaining between them. The CDR3 totals 12 residues. The V gene's germline CDR1 is SQVTM and CDR2 ANQGSEA.

At least ten counts were recorded for this clonotype. This chain connects TRBV30 to TRBJ1-2; D gene unclear. This CDR3 comprises 13 residues. Germline CDR1 reads GTSNPN; CDR2 reads SVGIG (reference sequence). V was trimmed by 2 bases and J by 5 bases, leaving 12 bases between them. CDR3 nucleotides: TGTGCCTGGAGTTGGCCAATAGGTTATGGCTACACCTTC. Translating gives CAWSWPIGYGYTF.

The chain is built from TRBV6-1 and TRBJ2-1, with D maybe TRBD1 (5 bases). The CDR3 has 16 residues. Germline CDR1 and CDR2: MNHNS and SASEGT. Trimming cost V 6 bases and J 9 bases, with 24 bases left between them. DNA of the CDR3: TGTGCCAGCAGGGTAGAAGGGGCAGTTAGGGGCTCTGAGCAGTTCTTC. It specifies CASRVEGAVRGSEQFF.

This clonotype was recorded many times. The chain recombines TRBV12-3 or TRBV12-4 with TRBJ1-2; D not certain. The V gene lost 6 bases and the J gene lost 4 bases, with 18 bases spanning the gap. The CDR3 loop spans 15 amino acids. The CDR3 region is CASRSDGGPRYGYTF. CDR3 coding DNA: TGTGCCAGCAGATCTGACGGAGGTCCGCGCTATGGCTACACCTTC.

This clonotype came up many times. The chain joins TRBV28 to TRBJ2-4, with 7 bases aligning to TRBD1. The V gene end was trimmed by 6 bases and the J gene end by 9 bases; junction bases not matched to a gene: 8. The germline gives CDR1 MDHEN, CDR2 SYDVKM. The CDR3 has 13 amino acids. The CDR3 coding sequence is TGTGCCAGCAGCGTCCCGGGACAGAGCATTCAGTACTTC. Translating it yields CASSVPGQSIQYF.

This clonotype was seen more than once but under ten times. The genes are TRBV12-5 and TRBJ2-2; the match to TRBD1 covers 7 bases. J gave up 4 bases and V 1 base, and 6 bases lay outside the gene matches. Germline V gives CDR1 LGHNT, CDR2 FRNRAP. This CDR3 is 16 amino acids long. The CDR3 sequence: CASGLGGGAGTGELFF. CDR3 DNA: TGTGCTAGTGGTTTGGGAGGGGGCGCAGGCACCGGGGAGCTGTTTTTT.